Included here is one TCR beta chain sequence, with context. Germline CDR1 is SSHAT and CDR2 is FNYEAQ (reference sequence). CDR3 length: 15 amino acids. The ends were cut back, 1 base at V and 6 bases at J, with 13 bases in the middle. This entry belongs to a study of cytomegalovirus exposure and HLA in healthy donors. Generated by immunoSEQ multiplex PCR, the TCRdb table keeps only in-frame clones and is missing some. The sample lists about 130,000 clones, more than 70% occurring once. The chain combines TRBV7-7 with TRBJ2-1; the D gene is possibly TRBD2 (5 bases). The specimen sequenced was PBMCs. The TCR sequence derives from a young man in good health and CMV-seronegative. The CDR3 sequence: CASSLDGVATNEQFF. CDR3 nucleotides: TGTGCCAGCAGCTTAGACGGGGTCGCAACCAATGAGCAGTTCTTC.